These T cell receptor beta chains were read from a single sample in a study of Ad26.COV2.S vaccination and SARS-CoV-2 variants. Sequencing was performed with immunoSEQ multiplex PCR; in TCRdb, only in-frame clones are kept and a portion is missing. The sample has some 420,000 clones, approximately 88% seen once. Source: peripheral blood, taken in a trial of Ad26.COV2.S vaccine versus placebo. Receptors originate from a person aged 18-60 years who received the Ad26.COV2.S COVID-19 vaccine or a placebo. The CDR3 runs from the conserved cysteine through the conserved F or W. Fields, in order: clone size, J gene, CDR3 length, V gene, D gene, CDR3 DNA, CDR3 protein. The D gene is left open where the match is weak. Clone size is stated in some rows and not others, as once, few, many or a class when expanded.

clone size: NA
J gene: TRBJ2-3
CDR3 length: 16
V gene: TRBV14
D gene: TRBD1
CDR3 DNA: TGTGCCAGCAGCACCCAGGGGGCGGTTCTCACAGATACGCAGTATTTT
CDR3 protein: CASSTQGAVLTDTQYF

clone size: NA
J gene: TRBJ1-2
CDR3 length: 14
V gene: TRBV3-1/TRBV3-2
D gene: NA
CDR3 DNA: TGTGCCAGCAGCCAACTGGGCAGGGGAGACGGCTACACCTTC
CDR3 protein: CASSQLGRGDGYTF

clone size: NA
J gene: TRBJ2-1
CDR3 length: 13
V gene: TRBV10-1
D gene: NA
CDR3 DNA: TGCGCCAGCAGTGAGTCGAAATTTGGGGGCTTGTTCTTC
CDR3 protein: CASSESKFGGLFF

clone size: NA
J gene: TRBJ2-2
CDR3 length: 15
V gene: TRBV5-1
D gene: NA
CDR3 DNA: TGCGCCAGCAGCTTGGAAGCGACGCTCACCGGGGAGCTGTTTTTT
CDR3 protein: CASSLEATLTGELFF

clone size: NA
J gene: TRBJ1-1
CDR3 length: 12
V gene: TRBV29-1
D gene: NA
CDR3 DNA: TGCAGCGTTTCAGGGTTTTACACTGAAGCTTTCTTT
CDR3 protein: CSVSGFYTEAFF

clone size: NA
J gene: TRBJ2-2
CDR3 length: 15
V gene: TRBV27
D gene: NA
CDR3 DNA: TGTGCCAGCAGGGCCCTAGCTTCGAACACCGGGGAGCTGTTTTTT
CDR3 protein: CASRALASNTGELFF

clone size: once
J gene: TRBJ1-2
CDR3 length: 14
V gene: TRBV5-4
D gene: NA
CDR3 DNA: TGTGCCAGCAGCTCTAGGGCGGGGCGAGATGGCTACACCTTC
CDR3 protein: CASSSRAGRDGYTF

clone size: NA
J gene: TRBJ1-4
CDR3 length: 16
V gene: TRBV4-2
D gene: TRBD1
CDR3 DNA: TGTGCCAGCAGCCAAGGGGAGGGGCAGGGGGCGGGAAAACTGTTTTTT
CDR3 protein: CASSQGEGQGAGKLFF

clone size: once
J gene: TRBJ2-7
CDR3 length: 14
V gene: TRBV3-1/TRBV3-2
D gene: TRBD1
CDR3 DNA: TGTGCCAGCAGCCTGGGGCAGGGGGCCTACGAGCAGTACTTC
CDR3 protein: CASSLGQGAYEQYF

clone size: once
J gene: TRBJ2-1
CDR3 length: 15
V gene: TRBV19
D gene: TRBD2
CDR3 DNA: TGTGCCAGTAGTATGATAACTAGCGGGGGTAATGAGCAGTTCTTC
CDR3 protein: CASSMITSGGNEQFF

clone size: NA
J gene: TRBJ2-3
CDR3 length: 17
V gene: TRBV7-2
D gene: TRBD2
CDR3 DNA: TGTGCCAGCAGCTTAGGACTAGCGGGGGGCAAGACAGATACGCAGTATTTT
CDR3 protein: CASSLGLAGGKTDTQYF

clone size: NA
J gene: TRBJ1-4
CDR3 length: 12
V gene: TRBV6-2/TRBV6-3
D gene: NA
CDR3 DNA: TGTGCCAGCAGCGTCACAGCTAGCAAACTGTTTTTT
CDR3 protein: CASSVTASKLFF

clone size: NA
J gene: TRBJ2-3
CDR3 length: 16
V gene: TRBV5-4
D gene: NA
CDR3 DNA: TGTGCCAGCAGCTTGGACGGGGGGCGACACACAGATACGCAGTATTTT
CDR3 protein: CASSLDGGRHTDTQYF

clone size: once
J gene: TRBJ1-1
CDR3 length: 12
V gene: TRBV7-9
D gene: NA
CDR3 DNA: TGTGCCAGCCAGCGCGGGGGCACTGAAGCTTTCTTT
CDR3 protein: CASQRGGTEAFF

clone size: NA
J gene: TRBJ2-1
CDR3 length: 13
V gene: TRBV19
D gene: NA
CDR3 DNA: TGTGCCAGTAGTATAGTCCCGTACAATGAGCAGTTCTTC
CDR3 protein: CASSIVPYNEQFF

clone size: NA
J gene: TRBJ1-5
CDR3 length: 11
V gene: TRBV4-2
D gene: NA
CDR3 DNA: TGTGCCAGCAGCCAAGGACGCGCCCAGCATTTT
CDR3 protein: CASSQGRAQHF

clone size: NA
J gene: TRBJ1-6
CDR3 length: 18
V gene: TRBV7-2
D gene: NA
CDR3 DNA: TGTGCCAGCAGCTTATGGCCGCCGTGGACAAGGATCAATTCACCCCTCCACTTT
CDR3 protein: CASSLWPPWTRINSPLHF

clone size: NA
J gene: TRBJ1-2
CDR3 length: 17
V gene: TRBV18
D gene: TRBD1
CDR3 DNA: TGTGCCAGCTCACCACCTTATTCAGGGGGAGTCTACTATGGCTACACCTTC
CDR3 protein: CASSPPYSGGVYYGYTF

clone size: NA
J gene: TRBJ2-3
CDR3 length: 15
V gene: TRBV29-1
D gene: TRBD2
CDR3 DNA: TGCAGCGTTGAAGGAATAGCGGGGGGCCTAGATACGCAGTATTTT
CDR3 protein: CSVEGIAGGLDTQYF

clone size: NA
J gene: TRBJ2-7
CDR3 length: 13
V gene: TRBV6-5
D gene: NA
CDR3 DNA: TGTGCCAGCAGACACCCAGGGGGGTATGAGCAGTACTTC
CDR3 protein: CASRHPGGYEQYF

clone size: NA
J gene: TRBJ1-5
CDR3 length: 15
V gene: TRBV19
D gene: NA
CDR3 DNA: TGTGCCAGTACCCCGACAGGATATAGCAATCAGCCCCAGCATTTT
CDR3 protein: CASTPTGYSNQPQHF

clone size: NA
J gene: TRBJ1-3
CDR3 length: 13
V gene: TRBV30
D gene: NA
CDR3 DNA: TGTGCCTGGAGTGCCCACTCTGGAAACACCATATATTTT
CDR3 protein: CAWSAHSGNTIYF

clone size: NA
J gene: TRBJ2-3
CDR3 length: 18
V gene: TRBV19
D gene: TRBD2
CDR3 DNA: TGTGCCAGCGACCAAGGACTAGCGGGGGGGCTTCGCACAGATACGCAGTATTTT
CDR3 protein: CASDQGLAGGLRTDTQYF

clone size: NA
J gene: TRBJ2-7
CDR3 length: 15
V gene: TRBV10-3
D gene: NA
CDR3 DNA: TGTGCCATCAGTGACGGGACACGAGTTCTCTACGAGCAGTACTTC
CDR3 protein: CAISDGTRVLYEQYF

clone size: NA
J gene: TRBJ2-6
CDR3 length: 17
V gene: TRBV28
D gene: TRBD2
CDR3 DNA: TGTGCCAGCAGTTTCAGGCAGAGAGCGGGAGAGGCCAACGTCCTGACTTTC
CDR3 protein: CASSFRQRAGEANVLTF

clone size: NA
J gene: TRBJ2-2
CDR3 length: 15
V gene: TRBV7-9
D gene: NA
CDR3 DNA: TGTGCCAGCAGCCTACCGGGCCCCCTGACCGGGGAGCTGTTTTTT
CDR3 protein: CASSLPGPLTGELFF

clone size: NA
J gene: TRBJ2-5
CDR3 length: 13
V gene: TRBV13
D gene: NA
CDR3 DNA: TGTGCCAGCAGCTTACTAGGGGTGGAGACCCAGTACTTC
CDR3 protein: CASSLLGVETQYF

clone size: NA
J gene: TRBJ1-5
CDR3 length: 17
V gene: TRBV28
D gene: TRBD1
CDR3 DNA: TGTGCCAGCACGACCCGGGACAGGGTCTATAGCAATCAGCCCCAGCATTTT
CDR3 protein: CASTTRDRVYSNQPQHF

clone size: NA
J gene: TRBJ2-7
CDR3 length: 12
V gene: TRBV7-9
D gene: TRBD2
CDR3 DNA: TGTGCCAGCAGCTTTGGGAGGGACGAGCAGTACTTC
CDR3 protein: CASSFGRDEQYF

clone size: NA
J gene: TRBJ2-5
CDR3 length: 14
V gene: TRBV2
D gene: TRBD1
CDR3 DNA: TGTGCCACCCAGGACAGGGGCTATCAAGAGACCCAGTACTTC
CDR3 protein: CATQDRGYQETQYF

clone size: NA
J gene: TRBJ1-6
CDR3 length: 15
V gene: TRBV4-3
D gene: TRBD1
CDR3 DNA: TGCGCCAGCAGCCAAGGGACAGGGGGTGATTCACCCCTCCACTTT
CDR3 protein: CASSQGTGGDSPLHF

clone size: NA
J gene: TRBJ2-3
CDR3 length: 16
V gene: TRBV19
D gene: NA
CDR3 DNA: TGTGCCAGTAGTATCTGGGCATCCCGTAACACAGATACGCAGTATTTT
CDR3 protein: CASSIWASRNTDTQYF

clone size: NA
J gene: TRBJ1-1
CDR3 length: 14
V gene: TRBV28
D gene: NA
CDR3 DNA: TGTGCCAGCAGTTCGCACAGGAGGAACACTGAAGCTTTCTTT
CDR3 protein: CASSSHRRNTEAFF

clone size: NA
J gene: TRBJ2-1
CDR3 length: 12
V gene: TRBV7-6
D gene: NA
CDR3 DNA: TGTGCCAGCAGCTTAGAAGGGACCTACTTGTTCTTC
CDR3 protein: CASSLEGTYLFF

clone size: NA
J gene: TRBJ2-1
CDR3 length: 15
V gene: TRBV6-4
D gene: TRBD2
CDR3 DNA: TGTGCCAGCAGTGAACACACTAGCGGGGGGCATGAGCAGTTCTTC
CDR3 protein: CASSEHTSGGHEQFF

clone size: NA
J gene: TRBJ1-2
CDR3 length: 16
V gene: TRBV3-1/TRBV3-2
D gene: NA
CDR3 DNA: TGTGCCAGCAGCCACCCTCGGGACCGGGCTAACTATGGCTACACCTTC
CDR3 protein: CASSHPRDRANYGYTF

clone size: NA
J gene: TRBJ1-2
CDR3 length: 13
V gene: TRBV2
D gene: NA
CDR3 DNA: TGTGCCAGCAGTGGGGGACCCCCTGGTGGCTACACCTTC
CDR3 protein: CASSGGPPGGYTF